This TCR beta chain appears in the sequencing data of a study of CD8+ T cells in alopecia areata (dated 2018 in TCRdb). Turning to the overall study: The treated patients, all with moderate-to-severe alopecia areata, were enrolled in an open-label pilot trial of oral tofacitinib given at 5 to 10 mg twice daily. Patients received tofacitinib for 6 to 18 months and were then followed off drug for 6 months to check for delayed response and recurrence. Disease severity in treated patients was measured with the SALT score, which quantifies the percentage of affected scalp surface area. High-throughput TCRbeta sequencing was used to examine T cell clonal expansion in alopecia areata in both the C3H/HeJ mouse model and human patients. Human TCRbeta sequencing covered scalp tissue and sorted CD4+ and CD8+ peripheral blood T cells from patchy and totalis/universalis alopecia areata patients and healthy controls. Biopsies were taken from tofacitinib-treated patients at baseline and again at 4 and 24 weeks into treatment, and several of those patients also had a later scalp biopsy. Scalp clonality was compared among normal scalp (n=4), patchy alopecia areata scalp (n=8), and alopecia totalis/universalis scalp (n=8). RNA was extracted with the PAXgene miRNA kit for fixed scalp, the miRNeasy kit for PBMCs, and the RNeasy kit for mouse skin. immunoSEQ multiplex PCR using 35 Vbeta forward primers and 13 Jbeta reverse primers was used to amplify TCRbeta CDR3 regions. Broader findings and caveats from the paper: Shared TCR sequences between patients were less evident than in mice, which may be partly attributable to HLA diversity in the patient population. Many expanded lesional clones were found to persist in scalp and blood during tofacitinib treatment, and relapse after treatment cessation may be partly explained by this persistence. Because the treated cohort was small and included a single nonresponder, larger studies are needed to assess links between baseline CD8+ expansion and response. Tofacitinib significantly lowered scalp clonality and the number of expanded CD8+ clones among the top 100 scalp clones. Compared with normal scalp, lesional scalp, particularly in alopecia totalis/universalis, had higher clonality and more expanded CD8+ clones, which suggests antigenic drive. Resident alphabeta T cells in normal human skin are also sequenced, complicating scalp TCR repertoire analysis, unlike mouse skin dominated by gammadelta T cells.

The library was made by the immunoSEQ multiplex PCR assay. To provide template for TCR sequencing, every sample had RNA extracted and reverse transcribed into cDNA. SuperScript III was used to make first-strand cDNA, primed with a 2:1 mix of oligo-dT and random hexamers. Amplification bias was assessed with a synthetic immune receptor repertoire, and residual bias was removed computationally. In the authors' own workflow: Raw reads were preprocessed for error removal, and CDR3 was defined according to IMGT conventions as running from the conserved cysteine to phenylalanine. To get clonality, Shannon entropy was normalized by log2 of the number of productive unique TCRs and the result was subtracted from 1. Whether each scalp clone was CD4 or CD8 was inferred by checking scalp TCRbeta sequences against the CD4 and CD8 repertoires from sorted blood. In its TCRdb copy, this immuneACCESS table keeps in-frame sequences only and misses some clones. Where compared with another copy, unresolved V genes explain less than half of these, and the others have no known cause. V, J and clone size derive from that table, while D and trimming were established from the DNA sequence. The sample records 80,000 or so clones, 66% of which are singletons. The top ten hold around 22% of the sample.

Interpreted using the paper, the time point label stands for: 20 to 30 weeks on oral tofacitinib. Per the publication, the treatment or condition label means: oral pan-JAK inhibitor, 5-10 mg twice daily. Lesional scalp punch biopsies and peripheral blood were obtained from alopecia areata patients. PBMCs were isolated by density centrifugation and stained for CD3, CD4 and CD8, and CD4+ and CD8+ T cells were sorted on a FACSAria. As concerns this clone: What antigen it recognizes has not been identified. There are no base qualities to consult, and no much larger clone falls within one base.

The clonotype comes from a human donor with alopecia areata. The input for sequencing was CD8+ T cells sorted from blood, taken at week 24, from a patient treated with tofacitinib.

The CDR3 reads CASSLGRWDTQYF. The sequence in DNA is TGTGCCAGCAGTTTAGGGCGATGGGATACGCAGTATTTT. Recombination linked TRBV27 to TRBJ2-3; the D gene cannot be named for sure. Taken from cysteine to phenylalanine, the CDR3 has 13 residues. Left in the record is the CDR3 DNA by itself, 39 bases read in frame from the first base. V drops 2 bases and J drops 6 bases, leaving 9 bases in between. Taken from the germline V gene (reference sequence), the CDR1 and CDR2 loops are MNHEY and SMNVEV.